These 8 T cell receptor beta chains originate from one sample sequenced in a study of graft-versus-host responses after intestinal transplantation. Clones were sequenced by immunoSEQ multiplex PCR, and TCRdb holds only the in-frame ones, with some missing. The data contain 20,000 to 30,000 clones, roughly 90% of them singletons. Sample: PBMCs, taken approximately 39 days after intestinal transplant. The origin of the receptors is a human patient who received an intestinal transplant, so some T cells may come from the graft donor.

This clone was seen only once. The chain joins TRBV5-1 to TRBJ1-1; D remains ambiguous. CDR3 size: 14 residues. The V and J ends lost 0 bases and 5 bases respectively, with 11 bases between them. The germline gives CDR1 SGHRS, CDR2 YFSETQ. The DNA of the CDR3 is TGCGCCAGCAGCTTGGTATTTGGGGAAACTGAAGCTTTCTTT. It translates to CASSLVFGETEAFF.

The chain recombines TRBV6-1 with TRBJ2-4, with unresolved D. Trimming took 4 bases from V and 0 from J, leaving 16 bases between them. Germline V gives CDR1 MNHNS, CDR2 SASEGT. The CDR3 is 17 amino acids. CDR3 residues: CASSASPDFLAKNIQYF. CDR3 in DNA: TGTGCCAGCAGTGCCAGTCCCGATTTCCTAGCCAAAAACATTCAGTACTTC.

This chain connects TRBV2 to TRBJ1-1; D is unclear. The germline V gene has CDR1 SNHLY and CDR2 FYNNEI. This CDR3 contains 12 residues. Trimming cost V 6 bases and J 1 base, with 6 bases left between them. This CDR3 reads CASRLGNTEAFF. In nucleotides, the CDR3 is TGTGCCAGCAGGTTGGGGAACACTGAAGCTTTCTTT.

This sequence joins TRBV15 and TRBJ2-7, with D maybe TRBD2 (5 bases). V lost 5 bases and J lost 1, with 15 bases in between. Germline CDR1 LNHNV, CDR2 YYDKDF (reference sequence). The length of the CDR3 is 15 residues. This CDR3 reads CATSGGEGGSYEQYF. The CDR3, as DNA: TGTGCCACCAGCGGAGGAGAGGGTGGGTCCTACGAGCAGTACTTC.

The chain combines TRBV5-1 with TRBJ1-1; D gene ambiguous. Germline values: CDR1 SGHRS, CDR2 YFSETQ. V shed 2 bases and J shed 6 bases, with 14 bases lying between them. The CDR3 extends over 14 amino acids. CDR3: CASSFFARRSEAFF. As DNA, the CDR3 is TGCGCCAGCAGCTTTTTCGCCCGGCGCTCTGAAGCTTTCTTT.

The rearrangement uses TRBV6-1 and TRBJ2-1, with TRBD2 matching 7 bases. V gave up 4 bases and J gave up 1 base; unmatched junction bases: 10. Germline V gene data show CDR1 as MNHNS and CDR2 as SASEGT. This CDR3 comprises 17 residues. CDR3 sequence reads: CASSVAGRGSSYNEQFF. The CDR3 DNA sequence: TGTGCCAGCAGTGTCGCGGGGAGGGGTAGTTCCTACAATGAGCAGTTCTTC.

The chain uses TRBV2 and TRBJ1-4, with D tentatively TRBD1 (5 bases). The CDR3 has 13 residues. Trimming left V 2 bases short and J 15 bases short, with 16 bases between. Germline V gene data show CDR1 as SNHLY and CDR2 as FYNNEI. In nucleotides, the CDR3 is TGTGCCAGCAGTGAATACTGGACGACAGAGGTGTTTTTT. As protein: CASSEYWTTEVFF.

The J gene is TRBJ1-1, the V gene TRBV19; D unclear. CDR3 length: 15 residues. Germline assignment: CDR1 LNHDA and CDR2 SQIVND (reference sequence). The V and J ends lost 5 bases and 4 bases respectively, with 17 bases between them. The CDR3 reads CASSFGPTAGTEAFF. In DNA form, the CDR3 reads TGTGCCAGTAGTTTCGGCCCGACGGCTGGCACTGAAGCTTTCTTT.